These 5 T cell receptor beta chains originate from one sample sequenced in a study of regulatory T cells in long-lasting Graves disease (dated by TCRdb to the early 2020s). This sample's time point label indicates: newly diagnosed GD, antithyroid drugs for less than 3 months. For both TCR sequencing and RNA sequencing, RNA was extracted from PBMCs in TRIzol. The receptor library was made with multiplex PCR. Sequencing was performed on an Illumina HiSeq 4000. iRepertoire HTBI primers and Arm-PCR amplification of CDR3 regions were used to construct TCR beta libraries. Starting from the raw public reads, TCRdb applied fastp trimming at Q25, assembled clones with MiXCR and retained in-frame beta chains. Every entry covers one CDR3 protein and lists the most common genes and DNA from its rows. This sample holds about 350,000 distinct CDR3 sequences; roughly 16% were observed only once. Over 20% of the sample is taken by the ten largest.

These sequences were also reported in another study, on T cells in Graves' hyperthyroidism and ophthalmopathy.

This specimen consisted of peripheral blood mononuclear cells (PBMCs), obtained at new diagnosis, from a patient treated with antithyroid drugs. The source of these receptors is a woman under 30 with Graves disease. Donor details come from another sample of the same person, matched by shared clones.

This clonotype came up many times. The chain is built from TRBV12-3 or TRBV12-4 and TRBJ2-1; weak D call: TRBD1 (6 bases). The length of the CDR3 is 15 residues. Trimming removed 7 bases from V and 10 bases from J, with 23 bases in between. The CDR3 bases are TGTGCCAGCACCCCTTTGGGGGCCCAGAATCGAGAGCAGTTCTTC. Its translation is CASTPLGAQNREQFF.

Points on this clonotype: Possible read error: a much larger clone is one base away. The chain couples TRBV20-1 to TRBJ2-1, with D possibly matching TRBD2 (6 bases). CDR1 is DFQATT and CDR2 is SNEGSKA in the germline V gene (reference sequence). The CDR3 contains 12 residues. Trimming stripped 0 bases from V and 14 bases from J, with 14 bases between. The CDR3 DNA reads as TGCAGTGCTAGAGATCCATCGGGAGCTGAGTTCTTC. Translating it yields CSARDPSGAEFF.

V is TRBV27 and J is TRBJ2-7; D is perhaps TRBD1 (6 bases). CDR1 is MNHEY and CDR2 is SMNVEV in the germline V gene (reference sequence). V gave up 6 bases and J gave up 4 bases, with 10 bases separating them. CDR3 size: 12 residues. In DNA, the CDR3 is TGTGCCAGCAGGGACAGTTCTTACGAGCAGTACTTC. It is translated as CASRDSSYEQYF.

This clonotype was counted many times. The chain has TRBV12-5 and TRBJ2-7; unclear D gene. The CDR3 loop spans 12 amino acids. Germline V gene lookup returns CDR1 LGHNT and CDR2 FRNRAP. Trimming left V 6 bases short and J 4 bases short, with 10 bases between. Written as DNA, the CDR3 is TGTGCTAGTGGACATGGACCTTACGAGCAGTACTTC. Protein sequence: CASGHGPYEQYF.

This clonotype appeared many times. J is TRBJ2-5 and V is TRBV9; D possibly matches TRBD1 or TRBD2 (5 bases each). V was trimmed by 0 bases and J by 5 bases, leaving 14 bases between them. Germline values: CDR1 SGDLS, CDR2 YYNGEE. This CDR3 has 15 residues. CDR3 region: CASSVGGTTSETQYF. CDR3 in DNA: TGTGCCAGCAGCGTAGGGGGGACCACGTCGGAGACCCAGTACTTC.